Listed here is a single TCR delta chain. The antigen this receptor binds is unknown. The TCRdb protein comes from a much larger clone and disagrees with this DNA's translation at residue 3, likely due to a read error; the protein given here is derived from the DNA. The data belong to a study of gamma-delta chains in newborns, infants, children (dated by TCRdb to the late 2010s). Context from the whole study: In the study title, it is stated that polyclonal expansion of innate gammadelta T cells is driven by microbial exposure immediately after birth. The study investigated how microbial exposure shaped innate gammadelta T cell populations in human newborns immediately after birth.

CDR1 GEAIGNYY and CDR2 EKD were looked up in the germline V gene. CDR3 length: 16 amino acids, cysteine to phenylalanine. The retained sequence is limited to the CDR3, 48 bases, with the frame set at the first base. Sequencer: Illumina MiSeq. TCRdb reprocessed the public data with the CATT caller; entries with the same nucleotide sequence were combined afterwards. The sample has approximately 3,000 delta-chain clones on record, over 9.5% of them singletons. The top ten hold approximately 11% of the sample. The clonotype was recovered from a child who was a newborn, infant or young child, either healthy, febrile or measles-vaccinated (not recorded which). The chain joins TRDV2 to TRDJ3, with 7 bases in between that match TRDD3. The sample comprised blood. The DNA reads TGTGCCCGTGACACCTGGGGATACTGGGACACCCGACAGATGTTTTTC. Translation gives CARDTWGYWDTRQMFF.